This entry lists 9 T cell receptor beta chains sequenced from one sample in a study of blood T cell repertoires in COVID-19. Profiled with immunoSEQ multiplex PCR; TCRdb holds only in-frame clones, not every one. The table shows some 320,000 clones, with 90% occurring only once. What was sequenced was PBMCs or T cells enriched from blood (not recorded which). The receptors originated from a man aged 55 to 69 who had recovered from COVID-19.

The genes are TRBV29-1 and TRBJ2-5; the D gene is possibly TRBD1 (6 bases). The ends were cut back, 1 base at V and 3 bases at J, with 12 bases in the middle. Germline V gene lookup returns CDR1 SQVTM and CDR2 ANQGSEA. The CDR3 consists of 14 residues. The CDR3 region has the DNA TGCAGCGTTGAAGGGGTGGACAGCAAAGAGACCCAGTACTTC. Translated, it gives CSVEGVDSKETQYF.

For the CDR3, the DNA is TGTGCCAGCAGTACAGCTGACAGAGGAGTGGAAGAAGCTTTCTTT. Translated: CASSTADRGVEEAFF. V gene TRBV6-2 or TRBV6-3 combines with J gene TRBJ1-1; the D gene is possibly TRBD1 (5 bases). Germline-derived CDR1 and CDR2 are MNHEY and SVGEGT. This CDR3 is built from 15 residues. Trimming took off 5 bases at V and 8 bases at J, with 21 bases between the two ends.

The chain uses TRBV19 and TRBJ2-2; possible D gene TRBD1, 5 bases. V was shortened by 0 bases and J by 3 bases, with 17 bases between the two germline ends. This CDR3 comprises 18 residues. The germline V gene encodes CDR1 LNHDA and CDR2 SQIVND (reference sequence). This CDR3 is CASSIDLYRDSHTGELFF. CDR3 nucleotide sequence: TGTGCCAGTAGTATAGATCTATATCGAGACAGTCACACCGGGGAGCTGTTTTTT.

This sequence joins TRBV4-1 and TRBJ1-1; tentatively, D is TRBD1 (5 bases). The V gene's germline CDR1 is MGHRA and CDR2 YSYEKL. V shed 0 bases and J shed 1 base, with 9 bases lying between them. This CDR3 spans 15 amino acids. The CDR3 DNA reads TGCGCCAGCAGCCAAGAGTGGGGCCAGAACACTGAAGCTTTCTTT. Translating it yields CASSQEWGQNTEAFF.

This clone has only one observation. The chain employs TRBV27 and TRBJ2-1; TRBD1 agrees at 9 bases. Germline-derived CDR1 and CDR2 are MNHEY and SMNVEV (reference sequence). CDR3 length: 13 residues. Germline trimming cut 7 bases from V and 6 bases from J; bases unmatched to any gene: 4. The CDR3 DNA reads as TGTGCCAGCACTACGGGACAGGGCAATGAGCAGTTCTTC. Amino acids: CASTTGQGNEQFF.

The chain uses TRBV18 and TRBJ2-7; 7 bases line up with TRBD1. The CDR3 has 14 residues. With V trimmed by 4 bases and J by 0 bases, 3 bases remained unmatched. The germline gives CDR1 KGHSH, CDR2 LQKENI. The CDR3 DNA reads as TGTGCCAGCTCACTAAGGGACAGCTCCTACGAGCAGTACTTC. This translates into CASSLRDSSYEQYF.

The chain recombines TRBV6-5 with TRBJ1-6; D unclear. Germline V CDR1 and CDR2: MNHEY, SVGAGI. There are 16 residues in the CDR3. Trimming removed 2 bases at V and 9 bases at J, with 17 bases between. The DNA of the CDR3 is TGTGCCAGCAGTTACGATGCCCTAAAGGGAGGTTCACCCCTCCACTTT. This encodes CASSYDALKGGSPLHF.

The chain combines TRBV9 with TRBJ2-5; 9 bases match TRBD2. The CDR3 covers 17 residues. Germline values: CDR1 SGDLS, CDR2 YYNGEE. V lost 0 bases, J lost 1 base, and 7 bases stayed unmatched. The CDR3 nucleotides are TGTGCCAGCAGCGTAGGGCGGGAGGGAATCCTCCAAGAGACCCAGTACTTC. Translated: CASSVGREGILQETQYF.

This clone was detected a few times. The V gene is TRBV7-9, the J gene TRBJ2-7; D gene uncertain. The germline V gene has CDR1 SEHNR and CDR2 FQNEAQ (reference sequence). V was clipped by 5 bases and J by 3 bases, with 17 bases between them. The length of the CDR3 is 15 residues. The CDR3 nucleotides are TGTGCCAGCAGCCAGATACCCGAAGATGGCTACGAGCAGTACTTC. Translated, it gives CASSQIPEDGYEQYF.